This note documents a single T cell receptor (beta chain) sequence. The data derive from a study of shared clonotypes between healthy human individuals. Scientists sequenced DNA from unsorted PBMC on ten immunoSEQ deep assay plates. Sequencing used immunoSEQ multiplex PCR; TCRdb keeps in-frame clones, though not all of them. The sample has roughly 500,000 clones, about three quarters seen once. The CDR3 spans 18 residues. Losses at the gene ends were 3 bases for V and 2 bases for J; bases not matched to a gene: 13. The germline V gene encodes CDR1 SGHNT and CDR2 YYREEE (reference sequence). V and J are TRBV5-4 and TRBJ2-3, with 9 bases fitting TRBD2. The sequencing sample was made of PBMCs. The receptor was derived from a woman aged 40 to 50 in good health. Some clones in this sample may be carry-over from other donors' samples. CDR3 in DNA: TGTGCCAGCAGCTCTCCCAATGCGAGCGGGAGGAACACAGATACGCAGTATTTT. This encodes CASSSPNASGRNTDTQYF.